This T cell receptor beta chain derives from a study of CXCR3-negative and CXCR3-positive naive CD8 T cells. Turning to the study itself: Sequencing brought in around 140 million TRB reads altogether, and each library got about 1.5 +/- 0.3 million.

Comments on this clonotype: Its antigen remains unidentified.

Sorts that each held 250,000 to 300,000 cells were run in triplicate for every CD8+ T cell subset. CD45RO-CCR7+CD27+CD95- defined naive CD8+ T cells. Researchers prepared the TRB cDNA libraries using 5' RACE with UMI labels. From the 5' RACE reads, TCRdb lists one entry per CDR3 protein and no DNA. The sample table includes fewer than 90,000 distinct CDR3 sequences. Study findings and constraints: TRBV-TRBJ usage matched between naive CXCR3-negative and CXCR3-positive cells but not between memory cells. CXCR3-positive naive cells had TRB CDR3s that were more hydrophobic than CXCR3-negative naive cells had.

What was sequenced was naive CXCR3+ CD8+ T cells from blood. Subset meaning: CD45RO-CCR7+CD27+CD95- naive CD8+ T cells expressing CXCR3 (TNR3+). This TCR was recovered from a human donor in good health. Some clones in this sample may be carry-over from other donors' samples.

CDR3 sequence: CASSLGGTGVEQYF. The chain has TRBV7-9 and TRBJ2-7; TCRdb returns TRBD1, unconfirmable since there is no DNA. CDR1 is SEHNR and CDR2 is FQNEAQ in the germline V gene (reference sequence). The CDR3 spans 14 residues.